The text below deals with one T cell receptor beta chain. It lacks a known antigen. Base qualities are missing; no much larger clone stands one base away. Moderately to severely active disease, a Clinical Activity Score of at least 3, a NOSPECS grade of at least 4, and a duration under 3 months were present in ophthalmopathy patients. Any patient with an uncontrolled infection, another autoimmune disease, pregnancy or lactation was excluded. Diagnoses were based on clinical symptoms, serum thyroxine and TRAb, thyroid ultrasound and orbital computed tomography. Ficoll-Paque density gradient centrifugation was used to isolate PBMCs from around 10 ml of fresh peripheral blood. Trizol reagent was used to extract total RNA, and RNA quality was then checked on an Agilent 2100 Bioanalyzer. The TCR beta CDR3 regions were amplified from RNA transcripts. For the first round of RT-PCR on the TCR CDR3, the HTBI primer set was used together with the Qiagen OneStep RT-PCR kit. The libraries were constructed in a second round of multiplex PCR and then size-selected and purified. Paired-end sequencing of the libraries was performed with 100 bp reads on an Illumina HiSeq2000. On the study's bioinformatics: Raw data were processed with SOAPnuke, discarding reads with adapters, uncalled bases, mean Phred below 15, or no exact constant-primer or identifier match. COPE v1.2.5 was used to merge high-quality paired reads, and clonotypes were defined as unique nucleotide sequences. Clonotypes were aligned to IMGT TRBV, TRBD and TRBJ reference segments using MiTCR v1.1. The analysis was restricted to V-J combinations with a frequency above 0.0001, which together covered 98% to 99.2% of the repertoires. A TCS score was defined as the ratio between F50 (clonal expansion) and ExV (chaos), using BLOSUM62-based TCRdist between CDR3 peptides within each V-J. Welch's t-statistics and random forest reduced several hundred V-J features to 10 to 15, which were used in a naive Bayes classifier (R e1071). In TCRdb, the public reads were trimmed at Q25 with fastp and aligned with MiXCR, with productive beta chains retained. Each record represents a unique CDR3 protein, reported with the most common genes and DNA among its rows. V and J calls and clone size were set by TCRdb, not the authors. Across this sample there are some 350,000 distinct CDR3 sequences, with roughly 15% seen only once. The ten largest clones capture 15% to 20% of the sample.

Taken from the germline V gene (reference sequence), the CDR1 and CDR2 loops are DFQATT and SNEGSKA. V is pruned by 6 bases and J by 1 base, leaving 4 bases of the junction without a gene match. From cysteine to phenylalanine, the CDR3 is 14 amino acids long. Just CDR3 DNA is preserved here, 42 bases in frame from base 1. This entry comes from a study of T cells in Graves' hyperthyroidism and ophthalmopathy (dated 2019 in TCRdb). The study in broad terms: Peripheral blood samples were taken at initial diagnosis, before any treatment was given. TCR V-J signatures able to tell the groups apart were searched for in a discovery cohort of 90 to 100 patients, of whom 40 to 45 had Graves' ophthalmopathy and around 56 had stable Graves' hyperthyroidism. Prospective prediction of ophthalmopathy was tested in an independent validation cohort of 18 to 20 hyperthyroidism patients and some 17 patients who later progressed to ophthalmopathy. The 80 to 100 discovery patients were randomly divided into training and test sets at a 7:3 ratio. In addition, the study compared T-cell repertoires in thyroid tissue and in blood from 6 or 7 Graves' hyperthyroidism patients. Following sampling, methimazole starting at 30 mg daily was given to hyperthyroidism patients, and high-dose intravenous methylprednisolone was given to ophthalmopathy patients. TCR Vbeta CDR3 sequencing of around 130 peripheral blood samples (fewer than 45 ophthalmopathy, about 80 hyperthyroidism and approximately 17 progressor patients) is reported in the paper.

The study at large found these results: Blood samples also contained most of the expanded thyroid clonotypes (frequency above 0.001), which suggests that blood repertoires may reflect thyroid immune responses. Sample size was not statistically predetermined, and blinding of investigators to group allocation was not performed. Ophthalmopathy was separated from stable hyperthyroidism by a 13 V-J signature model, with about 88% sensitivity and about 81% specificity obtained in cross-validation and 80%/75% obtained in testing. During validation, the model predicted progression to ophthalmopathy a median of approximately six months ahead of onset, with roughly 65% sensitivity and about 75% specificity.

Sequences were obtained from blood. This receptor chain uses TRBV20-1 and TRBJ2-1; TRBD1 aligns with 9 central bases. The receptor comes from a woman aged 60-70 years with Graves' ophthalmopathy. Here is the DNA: TGCAGTGCCCGCGGGACAGGGTCCTACAATGAGCAGTTCTTC. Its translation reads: CSARGTGSYNEQFF.